A single sample is the source of the 22 T cell receptor beta chains below, sequenced in a study of blood T cell repertoires in COVID-19. Clones were sequenced by immunoSEQ multiplex PCR, and TCRdb holds only the in-frame ones, with some missing. The data contain 250,000 or so clones, 88% of them singletons. The sequenced sample consisted of peripheral blood. The receptors stem from a woman aged 55-70 years with acute or convalescent COVID-19.

The V call is TRBV7-2, the J call TRBJ1-3, with D tentatively TRBD1 (5 bases). This CDR3 is 15 amino acids long. Germline V gene sequence: CDR1 SGHTA, CDR2 FQGNSA. The V and J ends lost 6 bases and 0 bases respectively, with 12 bases between them. The CDR3 region is CASRDFGGSGNTIYF. DNA of the CDR3: TGTGCCAGCAGGGATTTCGGGGGCTCTGGAAACACCATATATTTT.

The genes are TRBV28 and TRBJ1-5; the D gene is possibly TRBD1 (6 bases). The V gene lost 6 bases and the J gene lost 1 base, with 13 bases spanning the gap. CDR1 and CDR2 from the germline V gene are MDHEN and SYDVKM. The CDR3 loop spans 15 amino acids. This chain's CDR3 is CASSPGGASNQPQHF. The CDR3, as DNA: TGTGCCAGCAGCCCCGGGGGGGCCAGCAATCAGCCCCAGCATTTT.

The V and J genes are TRBV5-1 and TRBJ2-7; 11 bases map to TRBD2. The J segment lost 4 bases and the V segment lost 5 bases, leaving 5 bases of the junction unmatched. Germline values: CDR1 SGHRS, CDR2 YFSETQ. This CDR3 has 14 residues. The CDR3 DNA sequence: TGCGCCAGCAGTTATAGCGGGGGGGCGTACGAGCAGTACTTC. Protein sequence: CASSYSGGAYEQYF.

V gene TRBV7-2 combines with J gene TRBJ1-5, with 8 nucleotides matching TRBD1. CDR1 and CDR2 (germline): SGHTA, FQGNSA. Germline trimming cut 1 base from V and 6 bases from J; bases unmatched to any gene: 5. CDR3 length: 15 amino acids. CDR3 DNA: TGTGCCAGCAGCTTAGAGGCAGGGGGCGGTCAGCCCCAGCATTTT. Protein product: CASSLEAGGGQPQHF.

The rearrangement joins TRBV20-1 to TRBJ2-3; 7 bases fit TRBD1. The V gene's germline CDR1 is DFQATT and CDR2 SNEGSKA (reference sequence). V shed 3 bases and J 0 bases; nucleotides not matched to a gene: 9. CDR3 length equals 16 residues. The CDR3 sequence: CSASYSGTVSTDTQYF. CDR3 DNA: TGCAGTGCTAGTTATTCCGGGACAGTCAGCACAGATACGCAGTATTTT.

The rearrangement uses TRBV11-3 and TRBJ2-2; the match to TRBD1 covers 7 bases. The CDR3 spans 16 residues. From germline, CDR1 is SGHNT and CDR2 YENEEA. Unmatched junction bases numbered 6, after V lost 5 bases and J lost 0 bases. CDR3 DNA: TGTGCCAGCAGCAAGGGACAGCCCGCGAACACCGGGGAGCTGTTTTTT. Translating it yields CASSKGQPANTGELFF.

This rearrangement joins TRBV28 to TRBJ2-5; TRBD2 matches at 8 bases. The germline V gene encodes CDR1 MDHEN and CDR2 SYDVKM. The CDR3 runs to 12 residues. J lost 5 bases, V lost 7 bases, and 3 bases had no gene match. CDR3 region: CASKRERETQYF. For the CDR3, the DNA is TGTGCCAGCAAGCGGGAGCGGGAGACCCAGTACTTC. The whole variable domain, remainder taken from reference TRBV28 and TRBJ2-5, is DVKVTQSSRYLVKRTGEKVFLECVQDMDHENMFWYRQDPGLGLRLIYFSYDVKMKEKGDIPEGYSVSREKKERFSLILESASTNQTSMYLCASKRERETQYFGPGTRLLVL.

CDR3 amino acids: CASSRTVHNEKLFF. CDR3 bases: TGTGCCAGCAGTCGGACAGTTCATAATGAAAAACTGTTTTTT. V is TRBV6-5 and J is TRBJ1-4; the D gene is possibly TRBD1 (6 bases). Trimming shortened V by 5 bases and J by 4 bases, and 11 bases separated the two germline ends. CDR1 and CDR2 from the germline V gene are MNHEY and SVGAGI. This CDR3 has 14 residues.

The rearrangement uses TRBV12-5 and TRBJ1-1; 8 nucleotides match TRBD1. Germline CDR1 LGHNT, CDR2 FRNRAP. Trimming took 7 bases from V and 4 from J; bases not matched to a gene: 11. The CDR3 consists of 15 residues. The CDR3 protein is CASVLTGGFGTEAFF. In DNA form, the CDR3 reads TGTGCTAGTGTCCTAACAGGGGGTTTCGGCACTGAAGCTTTCTTT.

The chain uses TRBV5-4 and TRBJ2-1; 8 nucleotides line up with TRBD2. The CDR3 is 15 amino acids. Per the germline V gene, CDR1 is SGHNT and CDR2 is YYREEE (reference sequence). Trimming removed 5 bases from V and 4 bases from J; junction bases left unmatched: 8. CDR3 DNA sequence: TGTGCCAGCAGAAATCCGGGACTAGGTTACAATGAGCAGTTCTTC. Its translation: CASRNPGLGYNEQFF.

This clone was detected once. This rearrangement joins TRBV2 to TRBJ1-5, with 11 positions matching TRBD1. Trimming cost V 6 bases and J 7 bases; bases outside gene matches: 5. This CDR3 contains 14 residues. Looked up from germline, CDR1 is SNHLY and CDR2 is FYNNEI. CDR3 loop: CASRGTGGDQPQHF. The CDR3 bases are TGTGCCAGCAGAGGGACAGGGGGAGACCAGCCCCAGCATTTT.

This clone was counted a single time. V usage is TRBV9 and J usage is TRBJ1-2; TRBD1 matches at 10 bases. Germline-derived CDR1 and CDR2 are SGDLS and YYNGEE. V lost 4 bases, J lost 4 bases, and 7 bases stayed unmatched. The length of the CDR3 is 15 residues. The CDR3 sequence: CASSLSDRGPYGYTF. Written as DNA, the CDR3 is TGTGCCAGCAGCCTTAGTGACAGGGGGCCCTATGGCTACACCTTC.

The V and J genes are TRBV6-6 and TRBJ2-5; 9 bases line up with TRBD1. This CDR3 comprises 14 residues. Germline values: CDR1 MNHNY, CDR2 SVGAGI (reference sequence). V lost 6 bases, J lost 4 bases, and 6 bases stayed unmatched. This chain's CDR3 is CASREWDRVETQYF. The CDR3 region has the DNA TGTGCCAGCAGGGAATGGGACAGGGTAGAGACCCAGTACTTC.

This clone turned up a few times. The chain has TRBV2 and TRBJ2-7; D is unresolved. The germline gives CDR1 SNHLY, CDR2 FYNNEI. The CDR3 contains 13 residues. The V and J ends lost 6 bases and 1 base respectively, with 10 bases between them. CDR3 sequence (DNA): TGTGCCAGCAGGAAGACAACTTCCTACGAGCAGTACTTC. It yields the protein CASRKTTSYEQYF.

J is TRBJ1-5 and V is TRBV19; a possible D gene is TRBD1 (6 bases). Trimming took off 10 bases at V and 4 bases at J, with 23 bases between the two ends. Looked up from germline, CDR1 is LNHDA and CDR2 is SQIVND (reference sequence). The length of the CDR3 is 16 residues. The CDR3 region is CATTGRAFRGNQPQHF. CDR3 nucleotides: TGTGCCACCACCGGAAGGGCATTTAGGGGGAATCAGCCCCAGCATTTT.

This rearrangement joins TRBV7-2 to TRBJ1-3, with D hard to call. V was clipped by 5 bases and J by 4 bases, with 15 bases between them. Germline V gene sequence: CDR1 SGHTA, CDR2 FQGNSA. The CDR3 is 15 residues long. The CDR3 region has the DNA TGTGCCAGCAGCCTACGAGCGGTGGGGGGAAACACCATATATTTT. This gives the protein CASSLRAVGGNTIYF. Combining the CDR3 with reference TRBV7-2 and TRBJ1-3 gives the whole variable domain GAGVSQSPSNKVTEKGKDVELRCDPISGHTALYWYRQSLGQGLEFLIYFQGNSAPDKSGLPSDRFSAERTGGSVSTLTIQRTQQEDSAVYLCASSLRAVGGNTIYFGEGSWLTVV.

On this clone: The sample holds other DNA sequences that translate to the same CDR3. CDR3 loop: CASSLGGSSGNTIYF. Written as DNA, the CDR3 is TGTGCCAGCAGTTTAGGCGGGAGCTCTGGAAACACCATATATTTT. The rearrangement joins TRBV28 to TRBJ1-3; D not certain. The CDR3 sequence is 15 residues long. CDR1 and CDR2 (germline): MDHEN, SYDVKM. V was cut by 2 bases and J by 0 bases, with 8 bases left in between.

This chain links TRBV27 with TRBJ1-1; D ambiguous. V lost 3 bases, J lost 0 bases, and 8 bases lay in between. The germline V gene encodes CDR1 MNHEY and CDR2 SMNVEV (reference sequence). CDR3 size: 14 residues. The CDR3 nucleotides are TGTGCCAGCAGTTTCGGCACAGTGAACACTGAAGCTTTCTTT. It encodes CASSFGTVNTEAFF.

CDR3 DNA sequence: TGTGCCAGCAGTTACCCAGGCGTACTCCACTTT. Translated, it gives CASSYPGVLHF. The gene calls are TRBV6-2 or TRBV6-3 and TRBJ1-6, with D hard to call. This CDR3 has 11 amino acids. V lost 2 bases, J lost 16 bases, and 9 bases lay in between. Germline loops: CDR1 MNHEY, CDR2 SVGEGT.

The gene calls are TRBV3-1 (or the pseudogene TRBV3-2) and TRBJ2-3; D possibly corresponds to TRBD2 (6 bases). Trimming took off 2 bases at V and 4 bases at J, with 13 bases between the two ends. The germline V gene has CDR1 LGHDT and CDR2 YNNKEL (reference sequence). The CDR3 totals 15 residues. The CDR3 nucleotides are TGTGCCAGCAGCCAATCGATGACTAGAGCAGATACGCAGTATTTT. It codes for CASSQSMTRADTQYF.

V gene TRBV4-2 combines with J gene TRBJ2-3, with 8 bases lining up with TRBD2. CDR3 length equals 19 residues. The germline gives CDR1 LGHNA, CDR2 YNFKEQ. With V trimmed by 0 bases and J by 1 base, 12 bases remained unmatched. CDR3: CASSQEYGPGRGGTDTQYF. DNA for the CDR3: TGTGCCAGCAGCCAAGAATACGGTCCTGGGCGGGGGGGCACAGATACGCAGTATTTT.

This clone came up once. V usage is TRBV5-1 and J usage is TRBJ1-1, with D hard to call. With 0 bases removed from V and 6 bases from J, the gap between germline ends came to 6 bases. The V gene's germline CDR1 is SGHRS and CDR2 YFSETQ. The CDR3 consists of 12 residues. The DNA for the CDR3 is TGCGCCAGCAGCTTGGGAGATGCTGAAGCTTTCTTT. Translating it yields CASSLGDAEAFF.